The 9 T cell receptor beta chains listed next were all sequenced from one sample in a study of T cell responses to AZD1222 COVID-19 vaccine. Using immunoSEQ multiplex PCR, the repertoire was profiled, and TCRdb retains in-frame clones only, with some absent. The data contain approximately 150,000 clones, 90% of them singletons. The sequencing used peripheral blood, collected 28 days after the second AZD1222 dose. All receptors derive from an adult who received the AZD1222 COVID-19 vaccine.

V usage is TRBV6-6 and J usage is TRBJ1-4, with 8 bases matching TRBD1. The CDR3 spans 14 residues. The germline V gene has CDR1 MNHNY and CDR2 SVGAGI (reference sequence). V shed 6 bases and J 7 bases; nucleotides not matched to a gene: 7. The CDR3 loop reads CASRIQGGFEKLFF. In DNA, the CDR3 is TGTGCCAGCAGGATACAGGGGGGGTTTGAAAAACTGTTTTTT.

The chain employs TRBV5-8 and TRBJ2-3; possibly TRBD2 for D (5 bases). The CDR3 consists of 13 residues. Trimming took off 9 bases at V and 7 bases at J, with 18 bases between the two ends. Per germline, CDR1 SGHTS and CDR2 YDEGEE. The CDR3 DNA reads TGTGCCACCCGGGGAGCCCTGGGGTATACGCAGTATTTT. Amino acid sequence: CATRGALGYTQYF.

V is TRBV7-8 and J is TRBJ1-2, with 7 positions matching TRBD1. There are 15 residues in the CDR3. V was pared by 6 bases and J by 8 bases, with 15 bases of the junction left unmatched. Germline loops: CDR1 SGHVS, CDR2 FQNEAQ. The CDR3 bases are TGTGCCAGCAGTTCCCAGGGGGAGGGGATGCAGGGCTACACCTTC. Translated: CASSSQGEGMQGYTF.

The genes are TRBV19 and TRBJ2-7; TRBD2 aligns across 9 bases. The junction had 1 base not matched to a gene; V was cut back by 1 base and J by 3 bases. This CDR3 region has 14 residues. CDR1 LNHDA and CDR2 SQIVND come from the germline V gene (reference sequence). CDR3 bases: TGTGCCAGTAGTATAGCTAGCGGGAACTACGAGCAGTACTTC. It specifies CASSIASGNYEQYF.

The chain has TRBV24-1 and TRBJ2-7; 9 bases map to TRBD1. This CDR3 contains 13 residues. CDR1 is KGHDR, CDR2 SFDVKD, per germline. V lost 9 bases to trimming and J lost 5 bases; unmatched junction nucleotides: 7. CDR3 sequence: CATAKGQGHEQYF. CDR3 bases: TGTGCCACCGCCAAGGGACAGGGCCACGAGCAGTACTTC.

The V and J genes are TRBV5-4 and TRBJ1-5; 7 bases align to TRBD1. The germline V gene encodes CDR1 SGHNT and CDR2 YYREEE (reference sequence). The CDR3 is 15 amino acids. The V segment lost 8 bases and the J segment 0 bases; nucleotides outside the gene matches: 8. CDR3 amino acids: CARIQGSNSNQPQHF. The DNA for the CDR3 is TGTGCCAGAATACAGGGGTCAAATAGCAATCAGCCCCAGCATTTT.

This clone was counted only a few times. J is TRBJ1-6 and V is TRBV5-6, with TRBD1 matching over 8 bases. Germline CDR1 SGHDT, CDR2 YYEEEE. The junction had 5 bases not matched to a gene; V was cut back by 3 bases and J by 6 bases. The CDR3 is made up of 15 amino acids. CDR3 sequence (DNA): TGTGCCAGCAGCTCAGGACAGGGTGGTAATTCACCCCTCCACTTT. It translates to CASSSGQGGNSPLHF.

The J gene is TRBJ2-7, the V gene TRBV18; D uncertain. V was shortened by 5 bases and J by 0 bases, with 5 bases between the two germline ends. CDR1 and CDR2 (germline): KGHSH, LQKENI. The CDR3 sequence is 12 residues long. CDR3 residues: CASSSSSYEQYV. The CDR3 coding sequence is TGTGCCAGCTCATCGAGCTCCTACGAGCAGTACGTC.

This clone was seen only once. The chain recombines TRBV4-2 with TRBJ2-1, with 14 nucleotides matching TRBD2. V shed 0 bases and J 6 bases; nucleotides not matched to a gene: 1. The CDR3 sequence is 16 residues long. Germline V gives CDR1 LGHNA, CDR2 YNFKEQ. For the CDR3, the DNA is TGTGCCAGCAGCCAAGAAGGGACTAGCGGGAGCAATGAGCAGTTCTTC. As protein: CASSQEGTSGSNEQFF.